Below, 2 T cell receptor beta chains from the same sample are listed, as sequenced in a study of cytomegalovirus exposure and HLA in healthy donors. In the PCR, 60 Vbeta and 13 Jbeta primers were used. Data came from immunoSEQ multiplex PCR; TCRdb stores just in-frame clones and leaves some out. Found here are 170,000 or so clones, roughly four fifths of them singletons; the top ten hold 1.6%. Sequenced sample: PBMCs. These receptors all stem from a man aged 50-59 years in good health and CMV-seronegative.

The chain uses TRBV7-3 and TRBJ2-2; 14 bases align to TRBD2. V lost 5 bases to trimming and J lost 7 bases; unmatched junction nucleotides: 6. This CDR3 is built from 16 residues. Germline V gene data show CDR1 as SGHTA and CDR2 as FQGTGA. CDR3 loop: CASSPQGLAGVGELFF. The CDR3 DNA follows: TGTGCCAGCAGCCCCCAGGGACTAGCGGGAGTCGGGGAGCTGTTTTTT. The variable domain in full, completed from reference TRBV7-3 and TRBJ2-2, reads GAGVSQTPSNKVTEKGKYVELRCDPISGHTALYWYRQSLGQGPEFLIYFQGTGAADDSGLPNDRFFAVRPEGSVSTLKIQRTERGDSAVYLCASSPQGLAGVGELFFGEGSRLTVL.

The DNA of the CDR3 is TGTGCCAGCAGCCATCGGCCGGGGGGCACGGACACTGAAGCTTTCTTT. Translation: CASSHRPGGTDTEAFF. This chain uses TRBV14 with TRBJ1-1; weak D call: TRBD1 (6 bases). The CDR3 is 16 amino acids. Trimming shortened V by 3 bases and J by 3 bases, and 17 bases separated the two germline ends. Per the germline V gene, CDR1 is SGHDN and CDR2 is FVKESK.